This T cell receptor (beta chain) was identified during a study of blood T cell repertoires in COVID-19. Whole-study context: The United States, Italy and Spain were the sources of the acute and convalescent COVID-19 samples.

This clone has only one observation. How the authors handled the data: Reference gene primer amplification yielded estimated nucleated cell counts. This table comes from immunoSEQ multiplex PCR, and its TCRdb copy is limited to in-frame clones, with some not included. V, J and clone size derive from that table, while D and trimming were established from the DNA sequence. This table has fewer than 500,000 clones, around 87% appearing once. Germline values: CDR1 MGHRA, CDR2 YSYEKL. CDR3 size: 18 residues. V lost 5 bases to trimming and J lost 3 bases; unmatched junction nucleotides: 11. Assignment of participants to cohorts was predicated upon participant-reported clinical history. Donors in Cohort 3 who had recovered were those with two negative PCRs, healthcare professional clearance, or resolution of their symptoms.

The rearrangement links TRBV4-1 to TRBJ2-6; 9 nucleotides line up with TRBD1. The sequenced sample was PBMCs or T cells enriched from blood (not recorded which). This sequence was found in a man between 25 and 39 years old who had recovered from COVID-19. This chain's CDR3 is CASSSREQGAVGANVLTF. In nucleotides, the CDR3 is TGCGCCAGCAGCTCGCGAGAACAGGGGGCAGTTGGGGCCAACGTCCTGACTTTC.